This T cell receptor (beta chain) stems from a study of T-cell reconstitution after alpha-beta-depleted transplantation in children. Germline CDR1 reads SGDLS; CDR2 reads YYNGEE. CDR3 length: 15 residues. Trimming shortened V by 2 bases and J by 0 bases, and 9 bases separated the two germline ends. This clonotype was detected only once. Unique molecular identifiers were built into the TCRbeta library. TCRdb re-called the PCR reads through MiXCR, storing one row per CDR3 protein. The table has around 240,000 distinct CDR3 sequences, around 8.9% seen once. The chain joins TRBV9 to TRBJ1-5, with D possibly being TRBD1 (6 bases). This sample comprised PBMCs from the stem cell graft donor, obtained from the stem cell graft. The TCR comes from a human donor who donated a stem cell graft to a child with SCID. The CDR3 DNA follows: TGTGCCAGCAGCGTTGAGGGGGTTAGCAATCAGCCCCAGCATTTT. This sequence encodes CASSVEGVSNQPQHF.